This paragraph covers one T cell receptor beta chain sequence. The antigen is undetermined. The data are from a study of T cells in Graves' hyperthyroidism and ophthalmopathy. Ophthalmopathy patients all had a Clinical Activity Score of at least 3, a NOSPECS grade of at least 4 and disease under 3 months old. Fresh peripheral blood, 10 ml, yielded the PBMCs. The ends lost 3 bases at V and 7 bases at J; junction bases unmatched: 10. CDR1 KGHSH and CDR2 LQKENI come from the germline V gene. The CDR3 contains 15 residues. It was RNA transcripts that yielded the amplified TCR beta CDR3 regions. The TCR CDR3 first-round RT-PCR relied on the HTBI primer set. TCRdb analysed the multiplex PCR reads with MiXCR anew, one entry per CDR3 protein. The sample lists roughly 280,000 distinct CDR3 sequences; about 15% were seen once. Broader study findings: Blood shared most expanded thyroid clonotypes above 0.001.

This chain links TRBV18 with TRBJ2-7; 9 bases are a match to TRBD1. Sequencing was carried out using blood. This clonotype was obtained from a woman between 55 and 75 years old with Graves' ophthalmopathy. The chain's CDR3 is CASSPRTGALGEQYF. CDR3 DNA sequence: TGTGCCAGCTCACCGCGGACAGGGGCCTTGGGGGAGCAGTACTTC.